The 25 T cell receptor beta chains below were found in one sample sequenced in a study of breast tumors, draining lymph nodes, adjacent tissues. TCRdb reprocessed the multiplex PCR reads via MiXCR and lists one record per CDR3 protein. This table has over 10,000 distinct CDR3 sequences, 62% appearing once. Sequencing was performed on tumor-adjacent breast tissue. These receptors all stem from a female donor with breast cancer. Some clones in this sample may be carry-over from other donors' samples.

This clonotype has a count of ten or more. In DNA, the CDR3 is TGTGCCAGCAGCCACGCCGGGGGTGAAAAACTGTTTTTT. Amino acid sequence: CASSHAGGEKLFF. This chain links TRBV11-1 with TRBJ1-4; D possibly corresponds to TRBD1 (5 bases). Germline V gene data show CDR1 as SGHAT and CDR2 as FQDESV (reference sequence). The CDR3 covers 13 residues. The V gene lost 5 bases and the J gene lost 7 bases, with 11 bases spanning the gap.

This chain connects TRBV12-3 or TRBV12-4 to TRBJ2-1, with 9 positions matching TRBD2. After removal of 6 bases from V and 8 bases from J, the junction contained 17 bases not matched to a gene. The CDR3 has 17 residues. This CDR3 is CASSDLAGVPGGDEQFF. In nucleotides, the CDR3 is TGTGCCAGCAGCGATTTAGCGGGGGTACCGGGGGGCGATGAGCAGTTCTTC.

This rearrangement joins TRBV30 to TRBJ1-6; D gene uncertain. CDR3 length: 13 residues. Germline CDR1 reads GTSNPN; CDR2 reads SVGIG (reference sequence). V was shortened by 0 bases and J by 9 bases, with 9 bases between the two germline ends. In nucleotides, the CDR3 is TGTGCCTGGAGTGTGGGTGAGTTTTCACCCCTCCACTTT. Amino acid sequence: CAWSVGEFSPLHF.

Note on this clonotype: A much larger clonotype is one base distant, so this may be a read error. The gene calls are TRBV6-2 or TRBV6-3 and TRBJ1-4; perhaps TRBD1 as D (5 bases). In germline, CDR1 is MNHEY, CDR2 SVGEGT. This CDR3 is built from 17 residues. CDR3 bases: TGTGCCAGCAGTTACTCGGACCCAGGGTCAACTAATGAAAAACCGTTTTTT. Residues: CASSYSDPGSTNEKPFF.

As concerns this clonotype: Compared with germline, one end of the junction differs, possibly owing to a read error. The V gene is TRBV6-6, the J gene TRBJ1-6; D uncertain. Looked up from germline, CDR1 is MNHNY and CDR2 is SVGAGI (reference sequence). The CDR3 is made up of 11 amino acids. CDR3 bases: TGTGCCAGCAGTCACGCCGAGGGATTCGCCTTT. It codes for CASSHAEGFAF.

This clonotype is classed as medium-sized. The chain links TRBV10-1 to TRBJ2-3, with a possible D match to TRBD2 (6 bases). Trimming shortened V by 2 bases and J by 6 bases, and 9 bases separated the two germline ends. Per the germline V gene, CDR1 is WNHNN and CDR2 is SYGVQD (reference sequence). This CDR3 is 13 amino acids long. The CDR3 sequence is CASSEAGWDTQYF. In DNA, the CDR3 is TGCGCCAGCAGTGAGGCGGGATGGGATACGCAGTATTTT.

Points on this clonotype: The missing conserved phenylalanine or tryptophan at the end of this CDR3 makes a read error likely. The chain is built from TRBV7-9 and TRBJ1-6; D unresolved. The CDR3 contains 14 residues. Trimming pared 5 bases from V and 7 bases from J, leaving 12 bases between. The germline gives CDR1 SEHNR, CDR2 FQNEAQ (reference sequence). Written as DNA, the CDR3 is TGTGCCAGCAGCCCCGAGACGGAGAATTCACCCCTCCACCTT. Translation gives CASSPETENSPLHL.

About this clonotype: At one end the junction does not follow the germline gene, possibly because of a read error. This rearrangement joins TRBV9 to TRBJ2-2, with D tentatively TRBD1 or TRBD2 (5 bases each). Germline CDR1 SGDLS, CDR2 YYNGEE. The CDR3 is 14 residues long. This CDR3 reads CASRSGDHTGELLF. For the CDR3, the DNA is TGTGCCAGCAGAAGTGGGGACCACACCGGGGAGCTGCTTTTT. Together with reference TRBV9 and TRBJ2-2, the CDR3 gives the full variable domain: DSGVTQTPKHLITATGQRVTLRCSPRSGDLSVYWYQQSLDQGLQFLIQYYNGEERAKGNILERFSAQQFPDLHSELNLSSLELGDSALYFCASRSGDHTGELLFGEGSRLTVL.

This chain uses TRBV5-6 with TRBJ1-2; no firm D call. The germline V gene encodes CDR1 SGHDT and CDR2 YYEEEE. The CDR3 is made up of 17 amino acids. Trimming took off 0 bases at V and 2 bases at J, with 17 bases between the two ends. The CDR3 DNA reads as TGTGCCAGCAGCTTGGCCATGAGAGCGGACCGGAACTATGGCTACACCTTC. Amino acid sequence: CASSLAMRADRNYGYTF.

The CDR3 spells CASSEDPGTSSYEQYF. The CDR3 bases are TGTGCCAGCAGTGAAGATCCAGGTACAAGCTCCTACGAGCAGTACTTC. The V call is TRBV2, the J call TRBJ2-7; no reliable D call. Germline loops: CDR1 SNHLY, CDR2 FYNNEI. V lost 1 base, J lost 0 bases, and 13 bases lay in between. The CDR3 contains 16 residues. Complete variable domain (other parts from reference TRBV2 and TRBJ2-7): EPEVTQTPSHQVTQMGQEVILRCVPISNHLYFYWYRQILGQKVEFLVSFYNNEISEKSEIFDDQFSVERPDGSNFTLKIRSTKLEDSAMYFCASSEDPGTSSYEQYFGPGTRLTVT.

In its sample, this clonotype was seen many times. The rearrangement links TRBV7-9 to TRBJ1-4, with 10 bases matching TRBD1. V shed 6 bases and J 0 bases; nucleotides not matched to a gene: 7. Per the germline V gene, CDR1 is SEHNR and CDR2 is FQNEAQ (reference sequence). The CDR3 runs to 17 residues. The CDR3 reads CASRGQGEAPTNEKLFF. The CDR3 bases are TGTGCCAGCAGAGGACAGGGGGAAGCCCCAACTAATGAAAAACTGTTTTTT.

The CDR3 DNA sequence: TGCGCCAGCAGCCAAACGCGACAGGGGGGGGCCGGGGAGCTGTTTTTT. It is translated as CASSQTRQGGAGELFF. The chain couples TRBV4-1 to TRBJ2-2, with 9 bases fitting TRBD1. The CDR3 covers 16 residues. CDR1 and CDR2 from the germline V gene are MGHRA and YSYEKL. Trimming at V came to 2 bases and at J to 6 bases, leaving 7 bases not matched to a gene.

In this sample, this clonotype turned up once. A read error may produce the germline difference seen at one junction end. The chain joins TRBV2 to TRBJ2-5, with 10 bases lining up with TRBD2. In germline, CDR1 is SNHLY, CDR2 FYNNEI. The CDR3 consists of 14 residues. This CDR3 reads CANTPSGSQETRYF. The CDR3 bases are TGTGCCAACACCCCTAGCGGGAGCCAAGAGACCCGGTACTTC. The variable domain in full, with the rest retrieved from reference TRBV2 and TRBJ2-5, is EPEVTQTPSHQVTQMGQEVILRCVPISNHLYFYWYRQILGQKVEFLVSFYNNEISEKSEIFDDQFSVERPDGSNFTLKIRSTKLEDSAMYFCANTPSGSQETRYFGPGTRLLVL.

This clonotype was recorded many times. A much larger clone is a single base away; this may be a read error. This chain connects TRBV7-2 to TRBJ1-2; 8 nucleotides agree with TRBD1. Germline lookup yields CDR1 SGHTA and CDR2 FQGNSA. CDR3 size: 15 residues. CDR3 sequence reads: CASSPQTGAGYGYPF. The CDR3 region has the DNA TGTGCCAGCAGCCCACAGACAGGGGCGGGCTATGGCTACCCCTTC.

This clonotype was counted many times. The V gene is TRBV2, the J gene TRBJ1-5; perhaps TRBD1 as D (6 bases). Trimming left V 6 bases short and J 4 bases short, with 10 bases between. Germline-derived CDR1 and CDR2 are SNHLY and FYNNEI. This CDR3 is 13 amino acids long. The CDR3 DNA is TGTGCCAGCAGGACAGGAACAAATCAGCCCCAGCATTTT. Its protein is CASRTGTNQPQHF.

This chain joins TRBV7-3 and TRBJ2-3; D is perhaps TRBD2 (6 bases). Germline CDR1 and CDR2: SGHTA and FQGTGA. CDR3 length: 14 residues. Trimming pared 4 bases from V and 2 bases from J, leaving 10 bases between. The CDR3 sequence: CASSSGTFTDTQYF. In DNA form, the CDR3 reads TGTGCCAGCAGCTCAGGGACTTTCACAGATACGCAGTATTTT.

The chain recombines TRBV19 with TRBJ1-5; D is perhaps TRBD1 (6 bases). CDR1 is LNHDA, CDR2 SQIVND, per germline (reference sequence). The V and J ends lost 2 bases and 5 bases respectively, with 13 bases between them. This CDR3 region has 15 residues. This chain's CDR3 is CASSIQGLDHQPQHF. In DNA, the CDR3 is TGTGCCAGTAGTATACAGGGGCTGGATCATCAGCCCCAGCATTTT.

This clonotype was observed a few times. A much larger clone lies one base from this, so it may be a read error. CDR3 nucleotides: TGTGCCAGCAGGGACGGCAGCTCTGGGGCCAACGTCCTGCCTTTC. Residues: CASRDGSSGANVLPF. The chain uses TRBV7-3 and TRBJ2-6; a possible D gene is TRBD1 (5 bases). Germline V gene data show CDR1 as SGHTA and CDR2 as FQGTGA. The CDR3 loop spans 15 amino acids.

This chain uses TRBV12-3 or TRBV12-4 with TRBJ2-5, with D possibly matching TRBD2 (7 bases). V was trimmed by 3 bases and J by 5 bases, leaving 22 bases between them. The length of the CDR3 is 17 residues. The CDR3, as DNA: TGTGCCAGCAGTTTGTATGACGGGGGGCACTCCAAGGAGACCCAGTACTTC. Amino acids: CASSLYDGGHSKETQYF.

This rearrangement joins TRBV7-2 to TRBJ1-2; D might be TRBD1 (5 bases). Germline CDR1 is SGHTA and CDR2 is FQGNSA. V lost 4 bases and J 1 base, leaving 10 bases between the germline ends. The CDR3 totals 14 residues. CDR3 protein: CASSSGRSNYGYTF. CDR3 in DNA: TGTGCCAGCAGCTCGGGACGGAGTAACTATGGCTACACCTTC.

The chain joins TRBV5-1 to TRBJ2-2, with 10 bases matching TRBD2. CDR3 length: 16 amino acids. Per germline, CDR1 SGHRS and CDR2 YFSETQ. J gave up 1 base and V 3 bases, and 3 bases lay outside the gene matches. The CDR3 loop reads CASSWRLAGNTGELFF. The CDR3, as DNA: TGCGCCAGCAGCTGGCGACTAGCGGGGAACACCGGGGAGCTGTTTTTT.

The chain links TRBV5-1 to TRBJ2-3; TRBD2 might be the D (6 bases). V gave up 0 bases and J gave up 6 bases, with 11 bases separating them. CDR1 is SGHRS, CDR2 YFSETQ, per germline. The CDR3 consists of 14 residues. The CDR3 region has the DNA TGCGCCAGCAGCTTGGGGACTACTAGCGATACGCAGTATTTT. As protein: CASSLGTTSDTQYF.

Concerning this clonotype itself: Lacking the conserved final phenylalanine or tryptophan, this CDR3 likely reflects a read error. The limits of the CDR3 on the DNA are not certain, so only TCRdb's listed CDR3 is given. The chain links TRBV10-3 to TRBJ1-2; the D call TRBD1 from the table was never checked on the DNA. Counting both end residues, the CDR3 totals 13 amino acids. Germline V gene sequence: CDR1 ENHRY, CDR2 SYGVKD. CDR3 loop: CAISESGAPGQPL.

The rearrangement uses TRBV5-1 and TRBJ2-7; D gene uncertain. V lost 3 bases to trimming and J lost 4 bases, with 17 bases between them. The CDR3 is made up of 15 amino acids. Germline values: CDR1 SGHRS, CDR2 YFSETQ. CDR3: CASSSNSGSSYEQYF. CDR3 bases: TGCGCCAGCAGCTCAAACTCCGGGTCGTCGTACGAGCAGTACTTC.

V and J are TRBV9 and TRBJ1-2, with D tentatively TRBD1 (5 bases). The germline gives CDR1 SGDLS, CDR2 YYNGEE. The CDR3 loop spans 15 amino acids. Trimming took off 0 bases at V and 4 bases at J, with 13 bases between the two ends. DNA of the CDR3: TGTGCCAGCAGCGTAGACGGAGGGGCCTCCTATGGCTACACCTTC. Translation gives CASSVDGGASYGYTF.